This is a list of T cell receptor beta chains from one sample in a study of T-cell memory formation after mild COVID-19. One entry per CDR3 protein results from TCRdb running MiXCR on the 5' RACE reads. The sample includes 410,000 or so distinct CDR3 sequences, more than 20% of them seen just once. Sequences were obtained from PBMCs or a T cell subset sorted from them (not recorded which). These receptors all stem from an adult woman who had mild COVID-19 (a few samples of this study predate the infection). Cell type and time point are not known. Both conserved end residues are part of each CDR3. The order of the fields is CDR3 DNA, CDR3 protein, D gene, clone size, J gene, V gene. A D gene is named only where the DNA matches it firmly. Size values are once, few and many counts, or a class for expanded clones, and some rows have none.

TGTGCCAGCAGTTCCCGGGAGGGCGGGGGCCAAGAGACCCAGTACTTC CASSSREGGGQETQYF TRBD2 many TRBJ2-5 TRBV6-1
TGCGCCAGCAGCTTGGTAGGGTCTCGGGATACGCAGTATTTT CASSLVGSRDTQYF - few TRBJ2-3 TRBV5-1
TGTGCCAGCAGTTCCCTACTAGAGGGAGGCCCTGAGCAGTACTTC CASSSLLEGGPEQYF - - TRBJ2-7 TRBV27
TGTGCCAGCAGTTTACCGACTAGGAGATACACCGGGGAGCTGTTTTTT CASSLPTRRYTGELFF - few TRBJ2-2 TRBV12-3/TRBV12-4
TGTGCCAGCAGCTTAGACGGGAGCCCCCTAAATGAGCAGTTCTTC CASSLDGSPLNEQFF - few TRBJ2-1 TRBV11-2
TGTGCCAGCAGCCCGCGCGCCTTAGAGACCCAGTACTTC CASSPRALETQYF - - TRBJ2-5 TRBV7-2
TGTGCCAGAAACCGGGACAGCTTCTATGGCTACACCTTC CARNRDSFYGYTF TRBD1 - TRBJ1-2 TRBV19
TGTGCCAGCAGCTTCGCGGGGGGTCAGCCCCAGCATTTT CASSFAGGQPQHF - - TRBJ1-5 TRBV7-2
TGCAGCGTGGCGACAGGGGTCGGAGAGACCCAGTACTTC CSVATGVGETQYF TRBD1 - TRBJ2-5 TRBV29-1
TGTGCCAGCAGCTTAGCGGTTACTATCAAGGAGCAGTTCTTC CASSLAVTIKEQFF - few TRBJ2-1 TRBV7-2
TGTGCCAGTAGCCAACCTCCGAATCAGCCCCAGCATTTT CASSQPPNQPQHF - few TRBJ1-5 TRBV19
TGCAGTGCTAGAGTAATTCGTTTTGGCGAGCAGTACTTC CSARVIRFGEQYF - - TRBJ2-7 TRBV20-1
TGCGCCAGCAGCTTGGCGGGGGGACAGGTCGCCTCCTACGAGCAGTACTTC CASSLAGGQVASYEQYF - - TRBJ2-7 TRBV5-1
TGTGCCAGCAGCTTAGTCGGGACTACGCAGTTCTTC CASSLVGTTQFF TRBD2 - TRBJ2-1 TRBV7-2
TGTGCCAGCAGCGGACAGGGTAGCAATCAGCCCCAGCATTTT CASSGQGSNQPQHF TRBD1 few TRBJ1-5 TRBV3-1
TGTGCCACCAGCAGAGAAGGAAGCGGGGGGTCCTCTGGGGCCAACGTCCTGACTTTC CATSREGSGGSSGANVLTF TRBD2 - TRBJ2-6 TRBV15
TGTGCCAGCAGTTTGTTTGAGGGGGTAACCTATAATTCACCCCTCCACTTT CASSLFEGVTYNSPLHF - few TRBJ1-6 TRBV12-3/TRBV12-4
TGTGCCAGCAGTGTCGGCAGGAGGCACGAGCAGTACTTC CASSVGRRHEQYF - - TRBJ2-7 TRBV2
TGCAGTGCTAGACGACAGGGGGCGCCTCGCGAGCAGTACTTC CSARRQGAPREQYF TRBD1 - TRBJ2-7 TRBV20-1
TGTGCCAGCAGCGCGAGTGACAGGGAGGTGGGCTACACCTTC CASSASDREVGYTF TRBD1 - TRBJ1-2 TRBV13
TGTGCCAGCACATACGGGGGGGGCATGAACACTGAAGCTTTCTTT CASTYGGGMNTEAFF - - TRBJ1-1 TRBV6-5
TGTGCCATCGGGACGCAGACCTACGAGCAGTACTTC CAIGTQTYEQYF - few TRBJ2-7 TRBV10-3
TGTGCCAGCAGCTTAGGGGGACCAGGCGAGCAGTACTTC CASSLGGPGEQYF - few TRBJ2-7 TRBV7-6
TGTGCCAGCAGCTTATGGTCTAGCGATTACAATGAGCAGTTCTTC CASSLWSSDYNEQFF - few TRBJ2-1 TRBV5-8
TGTGCCACCTCAGACCTAATTACACCGGGGGAGCTGTTTTTT CATSDLITPGELFF - few TRBJ2-2 TRBV7-6
TGTGCCAGCAGCCGAGAGGGGGGGGGATACGAGCAGTACTTC CASSREGGGYEQYF - - TRBJ2-7 TRBV7-2
TGTGCCAGCAACCAAGTCCAGGTTGGACAGCCCCAGCATTTT CASNQVQVGQPQHF - many TRBJ1-5 TRBV2
TGTGCCAGCAGCCAGACTAGCGGAGACAATGAGCAGTTCTTC CASSQTSGDNEQFF TRBD2 once TRBJ2-1 TRBV9
TGCGCCAGCAGCTTGGCTGCGGGGGGGTCGAGGGATACGCAGTATTTT CASSLAAGGSRDTQYF TRBD2 - TRBJ2-3 TRBV5-1
TGCAGTGCTAGCGCCAAGATCGGGCAGTTCTTC CSASAKIGQFF - few TRBJ2-1 TRBV20-1
TGCGCCAGCAGCTTCCTCGAGGGCACAGATACGCAGTATTTT CASSFLEGTDTQYF - - TRBJ2-3 TRBV5-1
TGTGCCAGCAGCCCGCGGACAGGGGGGATGAATGAGCAGTTCTTC CASSPRTGGMNEQFF TRBD1 few TRBJ2-1 TRBV3-1
TGCGCCAGCAGCCCTGGATGGATACTAGCACCGCATCTCAATACGCAGTATTTT CASSPGWILAPHLNTQYF - few TRBJ2-3 TRBV5-1